The rows below give T cell receptor beta chains drawn from one sample of a study of lymphopenia after photon versus proton radiotherapy. The protocol was immunoSEQ multiplex PCR, while the TCRdb copy is restricted to in-frame clones and leaves out a portion. The sample consists of about 40,000 clones, around four fifths of them appearing once. Here the sequenced sample was peripheral blood, taken from a patient treated with proton-based radiotherapy. The receptor set was obtained from a woman in her 70s with pancreatic cancer. Both conserved end residues are part of each CDR3. A D gene is named only where the DNA matches it firmly. Clone size, where shown, is once, few, many, or a class for clones that have expanded.

v_gene	d_gene	abundance	j_gene	CDR3nt	CDR3aa
TRBV6-4	.	.	TRBJ2-7	TGTGCCAGCAGGCCACAGGGAGACGAGCAGTACTTC	CASRPQGDEQYF
TRBV7-9	.	.	TRBJ2-5	TGTGCCAGCAGCTTTATGGCGGAGAAAGAGACCCAGTACTTC	CASSFMAEKETQYF
TRBV19	.	.	TRBJ1-1	TGTGCCAGTAGTACGCAGGGCGTCACTGAAGCTTTCTTT	CASSTQGVTEAFF
TRBV5-1	TRBD2	.	TRBJ2-7	TGCGCCAGCAGGCAAGCGGGACTAGCGGGAACCTACGAGCAGTACTTC	CASRQAGLAGTYEQYF
TRBV4-3	TRBD1	few	TRBJ2-4	TGCGCCAGCAGCCAAGTAGCACAGGGGGGAAACATTCAGTACTTC	CASSQVAQGGNIQYF
TRBV28	.	few	TRBJ1-2	TGTGCCAGCAGTCTACCGGTGGGAAGTAACTATGGCTACACCTTC	CASSLPVGSNYGYTF
TRBV19	TRBD1	medium-sized	TRBJ1-1	TGTGCCAGTAGTTTGACGACAGGGGAACGGCTCACTGAAGCTTTCTTT	CASSLTTGERLTEAFF
TRBV7-9	TRBD2	.	TRBJ2-7	TGTGCCAGCAGCTTAGAGGTCCTAGCGGGACCCTACGAGCAGTACTTC	CASSLEVLAGPYEQYF
TRBV28	TRBD1	.	TRBJ1-4	TGTGCCAGCAGATCTTCACAGGGGAACAGTGAAAAACTGTTTTTT	CASRSSQGNSEKLFF
TRBV7-2	TRBD1	.	TRBJ1-4	TGTGCCAGCAGCTTAGGGGGACAGGGCGGAGAAAAACTGTTTTTT	CASSLGGQGGEKLFF
TRBV7-2	.	.	TRBJ1-1	TGTGCCAGCAGCTTACGGGGTACGGGAGGTACTGAAGCTTTCTTT	CASSLRGTGGTEAFF
TRBV19	.	.	TRBJ1-5	TGTGCCAGTAGTATCGGGAGCGGGAGCAATCAGCCCCAGCATTTT	CASSIGSGSNQPQHF
TRBV9	TRBD2	.	TRBJ2-2	TGTGCCAGCAGCGGGGGACTAGCGACAACCGGGGAGCTGTTTTTT	CASSGGLATTGELFF
TRBV28	.	once	TRBJ1-5	TGTGCCAGCAGTCCTTCAACGGGCCACCTTGGACAGCCCCAGCATTTT	CASSPSTGHLGQPQHF
TRBV4-1	TRBD1	once	TRBJ1-2	TGCGCCAGCAGCATACGGGGGACAGATCTTAACTATGGCTACACCTTC	CASSIRGTDLNYGYTF
TRBV4-3	TRBD2	.	TRBJ2-1	TGCGCCAGCAGCCAAGGGGCGGGAGCAGAAGATGAGCAGTTCTTC	CASSQGAGAEDEQFF
TRBV15	.	.	TRBJ1-3	TGTGCCGCCCGTTTGACCTCTGGAAACACCATATATTTT	CAARLTSGNTIYF
TRBV7-3	TRBD2	.	TRBJ2-7	TGTGCCAGCAGCCCGGCACAACTAGCGGGATACCCCTACGAGCAGTACTTC	CASSPAQLAGYPYEQYF
TRBV6-5	.	.	TRBJ2-7	TGTGCCAGCAGTTACTTTCAAACACCCGAGTCTGACGAGCAGTACTTC	CASSYFQTPESDEQYF
TRBV30	.	.	TRBJ1-5	TGTGCCTGGAGTGTAACAGATAGCAATCAGCCCCAGCATTTT	CAWSVTDSNQPQHF
TRBV5-5	.	.	TRBJ2-2	TGTGCCAGCAGCTTGCATGCGGCTAGCCTGGCCGGGGAGCTGTTTTTT	CASSLHAASLAGELFF
TRBV7-9	.	once	TRBJ2-5	TGTGCCAGCAGCTTTGGGGGGGCTCGGGAGACCCAGTACTTC	CASSFGGARETQYF
TRBV18	TRBD2	.	TRBJ2-2	TGTGCCAGCTCACCTCCGACTAGCGGGAGGAACACCGGGGAGCTGTTTTTT	CASSPPTSGRNTGELFF
TRBV21-1	.	many	TRBJ2-7	TGTGCCAGCAGCAGGGCGGGCAGGATCCCCTACGAGCAGTACTTC	CASSRAGRIPYEQYF
TRBV29-1	TRBD2	.	TRBJ2-5	TGCAGCGTTGCTTATAGCGGGAGGGCCCGGGTCCAGTACTTC	CSVAYSGRARVQYF
TRBV7-3	.	.	TRBJ1-1	TGTGCCAGCAGCTTCACCGGGAACACTGAAGCTTTCTTT	CASSFTGNTEAFF
TRBV19	.	.	TRBJ1-5	TGTGCCAGTAGTACGTTTCCAGGGGCCAGCAATCAGCCCCAGCATTTT	CASSTFPGASNQPQHF